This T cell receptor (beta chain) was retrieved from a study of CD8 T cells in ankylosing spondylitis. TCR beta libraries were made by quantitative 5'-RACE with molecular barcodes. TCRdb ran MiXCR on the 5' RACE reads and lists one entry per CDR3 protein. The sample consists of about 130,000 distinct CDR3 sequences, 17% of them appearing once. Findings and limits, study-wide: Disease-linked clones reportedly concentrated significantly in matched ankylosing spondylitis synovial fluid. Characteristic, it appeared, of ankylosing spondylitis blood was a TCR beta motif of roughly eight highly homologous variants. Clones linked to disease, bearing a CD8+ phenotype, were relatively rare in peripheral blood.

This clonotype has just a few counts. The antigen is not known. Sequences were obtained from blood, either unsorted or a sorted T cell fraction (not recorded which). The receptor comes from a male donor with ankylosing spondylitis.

CDR3 in amino acids: CASSPDQGQGTQETQYF. The CDR3, as DNA: TGCGCCAGCAGCCCTGACCAGGGACAGGGGACCCAAGAGACCCAGTACTTC. The genes are TRBV5-1 and TRBJ2-5, with 10 bases identical to TRBD1. The junction had 10 bases not matched to a gene; V was cut back by 4 bases and J by 1 base. From germline, CDR1 is SGHRS and CDR2 YFSETQ. The length of the CDR3 is 17 residues.